This T cell receptor (beta chain) emerged from a study of OX40 agonist ivuxolimab in advanced cancers. Study-level results: Dosing at 0.1 to 3.0 mg/kg was accompanied by clonal expansion of CD4+ and CD8+ blood T cells by week 6. Expanded clones tended on average to be more numerous among CD8+ T cells than CD4+. Antigens targeted by the expanded peripheral T cells were not determined.

Some clones are missing from TCRdb's copy, which holds only in-frame ones; the method was immunoSEQ multiplex PCR. This sample has some 11,000 clones; roughly 89% occur once, and the top ten carry approximately 50%. Of note for this clone: Antigen unknown.

V shed 3 bases and J shed 1 base, with 4 bases lying between them. The V gene's germline CDR1 is SGHVS and CDR2 FQNEAQ. CDR3 size: 13 residues. The rearrangement joins TRBV7-8 to TRBJ2-1; D unclear. The TCR originated in an adult with an advanced solid tumor such as melanoma, head and neck, liver or kidney cancer. Sequencing was performed on CD4+ or CD8+ T cells sorted from blood, taken in a trial of the OX40 agonist ivuxolimab. The CDR3 is CASSLDSYNEQFF. As DNA, the CDR3 is TGTGCCAGCAGCTTGGATTCCTACAATGAGCAGTTCTTC. Full variable domain (remainder filled in from reference TRBV7-8 and TRBJ2-1): GAGVSQSPRYKVAKRGQDVALRCDPISGHVSLFWYQQALGQGPEFLTYFQNEAQLDKSGLPSDRFFAERPEGSVSTLKIQRTQQEDSAVYLCASSLDSYNEQFFGPGTRLTVL.